Listed here are 27 T cell receptor beta chains from one sample, sequenced in a study of PD-1 blockade in mismatch repair-deficient tumors. The data were produced by immunoSEQ multiplex PCR, yet TCRdb's version contains in-frame clones alone and is incomplete. The repertoire holds about 120,000 clones, with almost 90% as singletons. The source was peripheral blood, collected just under 74 weeks after starting pembrolizumab. These receptors all stem from an adult with mismatch repair-deficient cancer.

The chain is built from TRBV7-8 and TRBJ2-7; tentatively, D is TRBD1 (5 bases). Between the trimmed V and J ends, which lost 5 bases and 6 bases, there was a span of 17 bases. Germline V gene data show CDR1 as SGHVS and CDR2 as FQNEAQ. This CDR3 region has 14 residues. The CDR3 DNA is TGTGCCAGCAGCCCAGGGCGACATGCGGTCGAGCAGTACTTC. This encodes CASSPGRHAVEQYF.

The chain uses TRBV5-6 and TRBJ2-3; D is unclear. Germline values: CDR1 SGHDT, CDR2 YYEEEE. The V and J ends lost 0 bases and 2 bases respectively, with 4 bases between them. The CDR3 loop spans 13 amino acids. CDR3 nucleotides: TGTGCCAGCAGCTTGGCCGTCACAGATACGCAGTATTTT. Translation gives CASSLAVTDTQYF.

V is TRBV9 and J is TRBJ2-1, with D uncertain. V dropped 2 bases and J dropped 9 bases, with 9 bases sitting between them. Germline values: CDR1 SGDLS, CDR2 YYNGEE. The CDR3 extends over 12 amino acids. CDR3: CASSVVETEQFF. CDR3 nucleotides: TGTGCCAGCAGCGTTGTTGAAACTGAGCAGTTCTTC.

The chain joins TRBV27 to TRBJ1-1; the D is unclear. This CDR3 contains 14 residues. Per the germline V gene, CDR1 is MNHEY and CDR2 is SMNVEV (reference sequence). Deletions cut 5 bases from V and 4 bases from J, with 14 bases between. The CDR3 is CASSQTVVFTEAFF. The CDR3 coding sequence is TGTGCCAGCAGTCAGACGGTGGTGTTCACTGAAGCTTTCTTT.

The J gene is TRBJ2-7, the V gene TRBV2; 10 bases agree with TRBD2. The CDR3 has 15 residues. V gave up 0 bases and J gave up 4 bases; unmatched junction bases: 3. Germline V lookup: CDR1 SNHLY, CDR2 FYNNEI. CDR3 DNA sequence: TGTGCCAGCAGTGAAGCTAGCGGGGGGCCTTACGAGCAGTACTTC. Translating it yields CASSEASGGPYEQYF.

The genes are TRBV9 and TRBJ2-7, with 8 bases lining up with TRBD2. V dropped 0 bases and J dropped 6; count of bases not matched to a gene: 5. CDR1 is SGDLS, CDR2 YYNGEE, per germline. This CDR3 spans 14 amino acids. CDR3 in DNA: TGTGCCAGCAGCGTAGGTAGCGGGATTGTCGAGCAGTACTTC. Protein sequence: CASSVGSGIVEQYF.

This chain links TRBV9 with TRBJ2-1, with 7 bases that match TRBD2. The germline CDR1 and CDR2 sequences are SGDLS and YYNGEE. Trimming removed 4 bases from V and 4 bases from J; junction bases left unmatched: 14. The CDR3 has 17 amino acids. As DNA, the CDR3 is TGTGCCAGCAGCTCTACATCCGGGGGGAGTAAATACAATGAGCAGTTCTTC. Encoded protein: CASSSTSGGSKYNEQFF.

The CDR3 reads CASSEGRGTYLSGANVLTF. The CDR3 nucleotides read TGTGCCAGTAGTGAGGGGAGGGGGACGTACCTCTCTGGGGCCAACGTCCTGACTTTC. This sequence joins TRBV19 and TRBJ2-6, with D perhaps matching TRBD2 (7 bases). The CDR3 contains 19 residues. With 5 bases removed from V and 0 bases from J, the gap between germline ends came to 20 bases. From germline, CDR1 is LNHDA and CDR2 SQIVND (reference sequence).

The chain carries TRBV6-1 and TRBJ2-7; D may be TRBD1 (6 bases). CDR3 size: 15 residues. V gave up 7 bases and J gave up 3 bases, with 19 bases separating them. Germline V gene lookup returns CDR1 MNHNS and CDR2 SASEGT. In nucleotides, the CDR3 is TGTGCCAGCAACTCCGGGACAAGCCCACACTACGAGCAGTACTTC. Protein sequence: CASNSGTSPHYEQYF.

V and J are TRBV6-5 and TRBJ2-7, with TRBD1 as a possible D gene (8 bases). The CDR3 contains 15 residues. The germline gives CDR1 MNHEY, CDR2 SVGAGI. Between the trimmed V and J ends, which lost 7 bases and 4 bases, there was a span of 20 bases. The CDR3 region has the DNA TGTGCCAGCAAGACCGCACAGGGGGAGGGGTACGAGCAGTACTTC. Translated: CASKTAQGEGYEQYF.

Worth noting for this clone: Distinct nucleotide sequences in the sample also encode this CDR3. The chain couples TRBV28 to TRBJ2-1, with 7 bases identical to TRBD2. The V gene's germline CDR1 is MDHEN and CDR2 SYDVKM. The CDR3 totals 14 residues. Losses at the gene ends were 8 bases for V and 0 bases for J; bases not matched to a gene: 4. The CDR3 loop reads CASSRGSSYNEQFF. CDR3 DNA: TGTGCCAGCTCCCGCGGGAGCTCCTACAATGAGCAGTTCTTC. The full variable domain, rest sourced from reference TRBV28 and TRBJ2-1, is DVKVTQSSRYLVKRTGEKVFLECVQDMDHENMFWYRQDPGLGLRLIYFSYDVKMKEKGDIPEGYSVSREKKERFSLILESASTNQTSMYLCASSRGSSYNEQFFGPGTRLTVL.

The sample holds one count of this clone. DNA for the CDR3: TGTGCCAGCAGCTCTAGAGGGAGGGGGGTCGGCTACGAGCAGTACTTC. Protein product: CASSSRGRGVGYEQYF. V is TRBV7-9 and J is TRBJ2-7, with a weak D call TRBD2 (7 bases). The CDR3 extends over 16 amino acids. With 4 bases removed from V and 3 bases from J, the gap between germline ends came to 19 bases. Germline V gives CDR1 SEHNR, CDR2 FQNEAQ (reference sequence).

In DNA form, the CDR3 reads TGTGCCAGTAGTATGAGGGGAAGCAGGGTGAACTATGGCTACACCTTC. Encoded protein: CASSMRGSRVNYGYTF. The chain recombines TRBV19 with TRBJ1-2, with D possibly TRBD1 on 5 matching bases. CDR3 length equals 16 residues. The germline CDR1 and CDR2 sequences are LNHDA and SQIVND (reference sequence). Trimming removed 3 bases from V and 2 bases from J, with 16 bases in between.

This chain links TRBV6-1 with TRBJ2-3; 7 nucleotides agree with TRBD2. V lost 4 bases to trimming and J lost 0 bases; unmatched junction nucleotides: 13. This CDR3 contains 18 residues. Germline-derived CDR1 and CDR2 are MNHNS and SASEGT. CDR3 DNA: TGTGCCAGCAGTGCTGGACTAGATAGAGACCGTAGCACAGATACGCAGTATTTT. Encoded protein: CASSAGLDRDRSTDTQYF.

The chain combines TRBV18 with TRBJ2-7, with 9 bases lining up with TRBD1. Germline V gives CDR1 KGHSH, CDR2 LQKENI. V was clipped by 6 bases and J by 5 bases; unmatched bases: 11. This CDR3 comprises 15 residues. CDR3 coding DNA: TGTGCCAGCTCCCAATCGACAGGGGGGGCCCACGAGCAGTACTTC. This sequence encodes CASSQSTGGAHEQYF.

The V gene is TRBV10-1, the J gene TRBJ2-2, with 8 bases fitting TRBD2. V lost 0 bases to trimming and J lost 3 bases; unmatched junction nucleotides: 6. Germline lookup yields CDR1 WNHNN and CDR2 SYGVQD (reference sequence). The CDR3 is 17 amino acids. Here the CDR3 reads CASSESILAEYTGELFF. CDR3 DNA sequence: TGCGCCAGCAGTGAGTCGATACTAGCGGAGTACACCGGGGAGCTGTTTTTT.

The chain links TRBV7-9 to TRBJ2-5, with 8 bases fitting TRBD1. V shed 6 bases and J 4 bases; nucleotides not matched to a gene: 13. The CDR3 loop spans 16 amino acids. Germline-derived CDR1 and CDR2 are SEHNR and FQNEAQ (reference sequence). In nucleotides, the CDR3 is TGTGCCAGCAGGCCCATTCAGGGGGCGCGAGGAGAGACCCAGTACTTC. The encoded protein is CASRPIQGARGETQYF.

The rearrangement joins TRBV11-2 to TRBJ2-1, with D tentatively TRBD2 (6 bases). The CDR3 is made up of 19 amino acids. Per the germline V gene, CDR1 is SGHAT and CDR2 is FQNNGV. The V end lost 0 bases, the J end lost 3 bases, and 21 bases lay between the germline ends. CDR3 coding DNA: TGTGCCAGCAGCTTAGATCTATCTGCGATAGCGGACCACTACAATGAGCAGTTCTTC. This sequence encodes CASSLDLSAIADHYNEQFF. Supplemented by reference TRBV11-2 and TRBJ2-1, the full variable domain reads EAGVAQSPRYKIIEKRQSVAFWCNPISGHATLYWYQQILGQGPKLLIQFQNNGVVDDSQLPKDRFSAERLKGVDSTLKIQPAKLEDSAVYLCASSLDLSAIADHYNEQFFGPGTRLTVL.

The chain links TRBV5-6 to TRBJ1-1, with D tentatively TRBD1 (6 bases). V was cut by 3 bases and J by 1 base, with 13 bases left in between. Germline CDR1 is SGHDT and CDR2 is YYEEEE. The CDR3 covers 15 residues. CDR3 nucleotides: TGTGCCAGCAGCTCCCTACAGGGTCGGAACACTGAAGCTTTCTTT. Amino acids: CASSSLQGRNTEAFF.

The V gene is TRBV29-1, the J gene TRBJ2-5; D gene unclear. Germline V gene data show CDR1 as SQVTM and CDR2 as ANQGSEA. The CDR3 is made up of 14 amino acids. Trimming cost V 3 bases and J 1 base, with 12 bases left between them. The CDR3 DNA sequence: TGCAGCGTTGATCCCGACTCATTCCAAGAGACCCAGTACTTC. It codes for CSVDPDSFQETQYF. Complete variable domain (other parts from reference TRBV29-1 and TRBJ2-5): SAVISQKPSRDICQRGTSLTIQCQVDSQVTMMFWYRQQPGQSLTLIATANQGSEATYESGFVIDKFPISRPNLTFSTLTVSNMSPEDSSIYLCSVDPDSFQETQYFGPGTRLLVL.

The CDR3 nucleotides read TGTGCCAGCAGTTTCCAGGGAATAAATCAGCCCCAGCATTTT. This encodes CASSFQGINQPQHF. The gene calls are TRBV27 and TRBJ1-5; perhaps TRBD1 as D (5 bases). V was cut by 3 bases and J by 4 bases, with 10 bases left in between. Germline CDR1 and CDR2: MNHEY and SMNVEV (reference sequence). CDR3 length: 14 amino acids.

The rearrangement joins TRBV7-9 to TRBJ1-3; TRBD1 matches 7 bases. Germline V CDR1 and CDR2: SEHNR, FQNEAQ (reference sequence). The CDR3 has 16 amino acids. With V trimmed by 5 bases and J by 0 bases, 7 bases remained unmatched. The CDR3 region has the DNA TGTGCCAGCAGCAGATCCACAGGGGTCTCTGGAAACACCATATATTTT. This encodes CASSRSTGVSGNTIYF. The variable domain in full, with the rest retrieved from reference TRBV7-9 and TRBJ1-3, is DTGVSQNPRHKITKRGQNVTFRCDPISEHNRLYWYRQTLGQGPEFLTYFQNEAQLEKSRLLSDRFSAERPKGSFSTLEIQRTEQGDSAMYLCASSRSTGVSGNTIYFGEGSWLTVV.

The gene calls are TRBV7-9 and TRBJ2-3; D not certain. Germline V lookup: CDR1 SEHNR, CDR2 FQNEAQ (reference sequence). V lost 1 base and J 5 bases, leaving 16 bases between the germline ends. The CDR3 totals 16 residues. The CDR3 sequence: CASSLGGLVYGDTQYF. Written as DNA, the CDR3 is TGTGCCAGCAGCTTAGGGGGTCTCGTGTATGGAGATACGCAGTATTTT.

This clone was detected only once. V is TRBV4-1 and J is TRBJ2-3; TRBD2 matches at 8 bases. J was trimmed by 0 bases and V by 3 bases; bases with no gene match: 5. The CDR3 is 16 residues long. Germline V gene data show CDR1 as MGHRA and CDR2 as YSYEKL. The DNA of the CDR3 is TGCGCCAGCAGCCACGGGGGACTAGGAAGCACAGATACGCAGTATTTT. Translated: CASSHGGLGSTDTQYF.

This chain's CDR3 is CASSLTSPGTQLYEQYF. For the CDR3, the DNA is TGCGCCAGCAGCCTTACCTCTCCCGGGACTCAACTCTACGAGCAGTACTTC. V and J are TRBV4-1 and TRBJ2-7; D perhaps matches TRBD2 (6 bases). CDR1 is MGHRA and CDR2 is YSYEKL in the germline V gene. The V and J ends lost 4 bases and 3 bases respectively, with 22 bases between them. CDR3 size: 17 residues.

The chain has TRBV18 and TRBJ2-7; D possibly corresponds to TRBD1 (5 bases). CDR1 and CDR2 from the germline V gene are KGHSH and LQKENI. V dropped 4 bases and J dropped 4 bases, with 14 bases sitting between them. This CDR3 is built from 14 residues. The CDR3 spells CASSHPGSTYEQYF. In DNA form, the CDR3 reads TGTGCCAGCTCACACCCAGGGTCGACGTACGAGCAGTACTTC. Filled out from reference TRBV18 and TRBJ2-7, the complete variable domain reads NAGVMQNPRHLVRRRGQEARLRCSPMKGHSHVYWYRQLPEEGLKFMVYLQKENIIDESGMPKERFSAEFPKEGPSILRIQQVVRGDSAAYFCASSHPGSTYEQYFGPGTRLTVT.

The genes are TRBV4-1 and TRBJ1-2; 8 bases agree with TRBD1. The CDR3 loop spans 19 amino acids. V gave up 2 bases and J gave up 0 bases; unmatched junction bases: 14. CDR1 is MGHRA and CDR2 is YSYEKL in the germline V gene. The CDR3 bases are TGCGCCAGCAGCCAACAATCCACCTTTGGACAGGGAGCTAACTATGGCTACACCTTC. It encodes CASSQQSTFGQGANYGYTF.